These 29 T cell receptor beta chains came from one sample sequenced in a study. A single record per CDR3 protein comes from TCRdb applying MiXCR to the RT-PCR reads. The sample carries almost 700,000 distinct CDR3 sequences, 13% to 15% recorded once. The sample comprised memory CD4+ T cells from blood. These receptors were obtained from a female donor in good health, serving as a healthy control.

This rearrangement joins TRBV9 to TRBJ1-5; D is unclear. Deletions cut 0 bases from V and 2 bases from J, with 12 bases between. This CDR3 has 16 residues. Germline CDR1 SGDLS, CDR2 YYNGEE. This CDR3 is CASSVVQPLCNQPQHF. CDR3 DNA: TGTGCCAGCAGCGTAGTCCAACCGCTTTGCAATCAGCCCCAGCATTTT.

This clonotype was observed a handful of times. The V and J genes are TRBV7-6 and TRBJ1-3; 9 bases are shared with TRBD1. The J segment lost 8 bases and the V segment lost 0 bases, leaving 8 bases of the junction unmatched. This CDR3 is built from 16 residues. Germline V gene data show CDR1 as SGHVS and CDR2 as FNYEAQ. CDR3 in amino acids: CASSLAGQGIRDTIYF. CDR3 DNA sequence: TGTGCCAGCAGCTTAGCTGGACAGGGGATCAGGGACACCATATATTTT.

This clonotype came up many times. The chain is built from TRBV6-2 or TRBV6-3 and TRBJ1-1, with D maybe TRBD1 (5 bases). Trimming cost V 7 bases and J 11 bases, with 17 bases left between them. Germline loops: CDR1 MNHEY, CDR2 SVGEGT. The CDR3 covers 12 residues. CDR3 loop: CASTNSGPWAFF. The CDR3 bases are TGTGCCAGCACCAACTCGGGACCGTGGGCTTTCTTT.

This clonotype was picked up a small number of times. The chain uses TRBV6-6 and TRBJ1-5; tentative D call: TRBD1 (5 bases). With 2 bases removed from V and 6 bases from J, the gap between germline ends came to 8 bases. The CDR3 runs 13 residues. The germline CDR1 and CDR2 sequences are MNHNY and SVGAGI (reference sequence). The DNA for the CDR3 is TGTGCCAGCAGTTACGGGACGGCTCAGCCCCAGCATTTT. It specifies CASSYGTAQPQHF.

This clonotype has just a few counts. V is TRBV4-3 and J is TRBJ2-2; 8 nucleotides match TRBD2. CDR3 length: 18 residues. V lost 4 bases to trimming and J lost 5 bases; unmatched junction nucleotides: 15. Germline CDR1 reads LGHNA; CDR2 reads YSLEER. CDR3 residues: CASSPQGTGGPGTGELFF. CDR3 coding DNA: TGCGCCAGCAGCCCCCAGGGTACGGGAGGGCCGGGGACCGGGGAGCTGTTTTTT.

This clonotype was detected many times. The chain has TRBV3-1 and TRBJ2-3; 9 bases are shared with TRBD2. The CDR3 runs 17 residues. With 0 bases clipped from V and 4 bases from J, the junction kept 8 bases outside the gene matches. CDR1 LGHDT and CDR2 YNNKEL come from the germline V gene (reference sequence). The CDR3 here is CASSQDWREGLADTQYF. Written as DNA, the CDR3 is TGTGCCAGCAGCCAAGATTGGCGGGAGGGCCTGGCAGATACGCAGTATTTT.

This clonotype was detected a few times. One junction end disagrees with the germline gene, perhaps due to a read error. This chain links TRBV29-1 with TRBJ1-2; D not resolved. The CDR3 extends over 9 amino acids. CDR1 is SQVTM and CDR2 is ANQGSEA in the germline V gene. CDR3 DNA sequence: TGCAGCGTGGAGGGTGGCCCCCACTTC. It codes for CSVEGGPHF.

The table lists this clonotype with many counts. The V and J genes are TRBV11-2 and TRBJ2-7, with TRBD1 matching over 7 bases. The CDR3 covers 15 residues. The germline V gene has CDR1 SGHAT and CDR2 FQNNGV. The ends lost 5 bases at V and 2 bases at J; junction bases unmatched: 9. The CDR3 spells CASSRTPGQTYEQYF. In DNA, the CDR3 is TGTGCCAGCAGCCGAACGCCGGGACAGACCTACGAGCAGTACTTC.

V is TRBV10-3 and J is TRBJ1-5, with D uncertain. The germline V gene has CDR1 ENHRY and CDR2 SYGVKD. The length of the CDR3 is 13 residues. Between the trimmed V and J ends, which lost 4 bases and 3 bases, there was a span of 7 bases. CDR3 nucleotides: TGTGCCATCAGTGCAGCGGCCAATCAGCCCCAGCATTTT. The encoded protein is CAISAAANQPQHF.

This clonotype was recorded a few times. This chain connects TRBV19 to TRBJ2-1; 8 positions match TRBD2. The CDR3 has 17 residues. Trimming took 6 bases from V and 3 from J; bases not matched to a gene: 13. Germline CDR1 reads LNHDA; CDR2 reads SQIVND (reference sequence). CDR3 coding DNA: TGTGCCAGTAGCTACGGAGCGGGAGTGAGAGGCTACAATGAGCAGTTCTTC. Translation: CASSYGAGVRGYNEQFF.

J is TRBJ1-1 and V is TRBV7-6, with TRBD1 as a possible D gene (5 bases). This CDR3 is built from 15 residues. Germline V CDR1 and CDR2: SGHVS, FNYEAQ. Trimming stripped 3 bases from V and 1 base from J, with 12 bases between. The CDR3 nucleotides are TGTGCCAGCAGCTTCCCGGGGGGGGAGAACACTGAAGCTTTCTTT. It encodes CASSFPGGENTEAFF.

This clonotype was detected only a few times. The chain carries TRBV7-9 and TRBJ1-1; no definite D call. Deletions cut 3 bases from V and 8 bases from J, with 10 bases between. The CDR3 is 12 amino acids. Germline V gene data show CDR1 as SEHNR and CDR2 as FQNEAQ (reference sequence). The DNA for the CDR3 is TGTGCCAGCAGCTTTTTGACGGCCGAAGCTTTCTTT. Its translation: CASSFLTAEAFF.

There are a few counts of this clonotype. The genes are TRBV20-1 and TRBJ1-1; 7 nucleotides align to TRBD1. This CDR3 has 13 amino acids. Losses at the gene ends were 6 bases for V and 5 bases for J; bases not matched to a gene: 9. Looked up from germline, CDR1 is DFQATT and CDR2 is SNEGSKA (reference sequence). The chain's CDR3 is CSAPDREGTEAFF. The DNA for the CDR3 is TGCAGTGCGCCAGACAGGGAGGGGACTGAAGCTTTCTTT.

This clonotype was recorded once. A junction boundary mismatches the germline segment, possibly from a read error. The rearrangement links TRBV5-1 to TRBJ2-1, with 7 bases that match TRBD2. This CDR3 is built from 18 residues. Germline-derived CDR1 and CDR2 are SGHRS and YFSETQ. The CDR3 region is CASSPLPSSGNSYNVQFF. The CDR3 bases are TGCGCCAGCAGCCCCTTACCATCTAGCGGAAACTCCTACAATGTGCAGTTCTTC. The full variable domain, rest sourced from reference TRBV5-1 and TRBJ2-1, is KAGVTQTPRYLIKTRGQQVTLSCSPISGHRSVSWYQQTPGQGLQFLFEYFSETQRNKGNFPGRFSGRQFSNSRSEMNVSTLELGDSALYLCASSPLPSSGNSYNVQFFGPGTRLTVL.

The rearrangement joins TRBV3-1 to TRBJ2-7; 10 positions agree with TRBD2. The germline gives CDR1 LGHDT, CDR2 YNNKEL (reference sequence). After removal of 4 bases from V and 3 bases from J, the junction contained 6 bases not matched to a gene. The CDR3 runs to 15 residues. The CDR3 region has the DNA TGTGCCAGCAGCCGCGGACTAGCGGCAGACTACGAGCAGTACTTC. This encodes CASSRGLAADYEQYF.

This clonotype was detected only a few times. The chain is built from TRBV9 and TRBJ2-2, with 9 bases lining up with TRBD2. The CDR3 has 15 residues. From germline, CDR1 is SGDLS and CDR2 YYNGEE. The V and J ends lost 4 bases and 7 bases, in that order; junction bases with no gene match: 8. The CDR3 sequence: CASSSGLARFGELFF. CDR3 bases: TGTGCCAGCAGCTCGGGACTAGCAAGATTCGGGGAGCTGTTTTTT.

This clonotype has ten or more counts. The chain links TRBV27 to TRBJ2-7; 7 bases agree with TRBD2. The J segment lost 0 bases and the V segment lost 10 bases, leaving 15 bases of the junction unmatched. This CDR3 contains 16 residues. Per the germline V gene, CDR1 is MNHEY and CDR2 is SMNVEV (reference sequence). This chain's CDR3 is CANNLIGGSLSYEQYF. The CDR3 region has the DNA TGTGCCAACAACCTTATTGGCGGGAGCCTCTCCTACGAGCAGTACTTC.

This clonotype was seen more than once but under ten times. A much bigger clone sits one base away, suggesting this may be a read error. V and J are TRBV4-3 and TRBJ2-5; 7 nucleotides align to TRBD2. The CDR3 is made up of 16 amino acids. The V gene's germline CDR1 is LGHNA and CDR2 YSLEER. J gave up 2 bases and V 4 bases, and 10 bases lay outside the gene matches. CDR3: CASSRTWTGGQETQYF. The CDR3 nucleotides read TGCGCCAGCAGCCGCACTTGGACGGGAGGACAAGAGACCCAGTACTTC.

In its sample, this clonotype was seen many times. The rearrangement uses TRBV3-1 and TRBJ1-5; no firm D call. Trimming shortened V by 0 bases and J by 6 bases, and 6 bases separated the two germline ends. The germline CDR1 and CDR2 sequences are LGHDT and YNNKEL (reference sequence). CDR3 length equals 13 residues. The CDR3 here is CASSQDWGQPQHF. The CDR3 bases are TGTGCCAGCAGCCAAGATTGGGGTCAGCCCCAGCATTTT.

At least ten counts were recorded for this clonotype. This chain joins TRBV12-3 or TRBV12-4 and TRBJ2-5, with TRBD2 matching over 9 bases. The V gene end was trimmed by 6 bases and the J gene end by 4 bases; junction bases not matched to a gene: 3. The CDR3 consists of 13 residues. The CDR3, as DNA: TGTGCCAGCAGCGAACTAGCGGGAGAGACCCAGTACTTC. It specifies CASSELAGETQYF.

This clonotype appeared many times. This chain links TRBV5-6 with TRBJ2-1; D is unresolved. CDR3 length: 12 residues. The V end was cut by 4 bases, the J end by 6 bases, with 8 bases between. CDR1 and CDR2 (germline): SGHDT, YYEEEE. The chain's CDR3 is CASSRPLNEQFF. The CDR3 DNA follows: TGTGCCAGCAGCCGACCCCTCAATGAGCAGTTCTTC.

This clonotype occurred many times. The V call is TRBV29-1, the J call TRBJ2-5, with TRBD1 matching 7 bases. Germline V CDR1 and CDR2: SQVTM, ANQGSEA. This CDR3 is built from 15 residues. The V gene end was trimmed by 2 bases and the J gene end by 5 bases; junction bases not matched to a gene: 11. CDR3 bases: TGCAGCGTTGAACGTCCCGGGACAGTTGAGGAGACCCAGTACTTC. Translating it yields CSVERPGTVEETQYF.

A few counts support this clonotype. The V gene is TRBV27, the J gene TRBJ2-2; D is uncertain. Trimming removed 6 bases from V and 7 bases from J, with 18 bases in between. CDR3 length: 15 residues. Germline V gene data show CDR1 as MNHEY and CDR2 as SMNVEV (reference sequence). CDR3 region: CASSQVWAYNGELFF. DNA of the CDR3: TGTGCCAGCAGCCAAGTTTGGGCGTATAACGGGGAGCTGTTTTTT.

The table lists this clonotype with a few counts. One end of the junction fails to match germline, which may point to a read error. V and J are TRBV7-7 and TRBJ2-2; TRBD2 agrees at 8 bases. The V gene's germline CDR1 is SSHAT and CDR2 FNYEAQ (reference sequence). The CDR3 is 14 amino acids. CDR3 nucleotide sequence: TGTGCTAGCAGCTTCGGGGGGGACACCGGGGAGCTGTTTTTT. This gives the protein CASSFGGDTGELFF.

The DNA for the CDR3 is TGTGCCAGCATCAACGCAGACAGTATCAATTCACCCCTCCACTTT. Amino acids: CASINADSINSPLHF. V gene TRBV6-1 combines with J gene TRBJ1-6; tentatively, D is TRBD1 (5 bases). The CDR3 spans 15 residues. The germline CDR1 and CDR2 sequences are MNHNS and SASEGT. V lost 7 bases and J lost 7, with 17 bases in between.

This chain's CDR3 is CATTRQNTGELFF. The CDR3 nucleotides are TGTGCCACCACCCGGCAGAACACCGGGGAGCTGTTTTTT. This rearrangement joins TRBV15 to TRBJ2-2; D is unclear. The CDR3 consists of 13 residues. Germline CDR1 reads LNHNV; CDR2 reads YYDKDF (reference sequence). Trimming stripped 7 bases from V and 1 base from J, with 7 bases between.

This clonotype appeared a few times. The gene calls are TRBV5-8 and TRBJ2-7, with TRBD2 matching over 12 bases. CDR3 length: 16 amino acids. The trim removed 0 bases at V and 4 bases at J, leaving 5 bases unmatched. The germline CDR1 and CDR2 sequences are SGHTS and YDEGEE. CDR3 residues: CASSLVRLAGVYEQYF. In nucleotides, the CDR3 is TGTGCCAGCAGCTTGGTTCGACTAGCGGGAGTGTACGAGCAGTACTTC.

The chain recombines TRBV9 with TRBJ2-1, with D uncertain. Germline V gives CDR1 SGDLS, CDR2 YYNGEE. Between the trimmed V and J ends, which lost 2 bases and 0 bases, there was a span of 9 bases. CDR3 length: 15 amino acids. The CDR3 loop reads CASSVWPGSYNEQFF. As DNA, the CDR3 is TGTGCCAGCAGCGTTTGGCCCGGCTCCTACAATGAGCAGTTCTTC.

This sequence joins TRBV20-1 and TRBJ1-1, with 7 nucleotides matching TRBD1. V was pared by 3 bases and J by 1 base, with 8 bases of the junction left unmatched. There are 15 residues in the CDR3. The germline V gene has CDR1 DFQATT and CDR2 SNEGSKA (reference sequence). This chain's CDR3 is CSASPIRTGNTEAFF. Here the CDR3 DNA reads TGCAGTGCTAGTCCTATTCGGACAGGGAACACTGAAGCTTTCTTT.